Each of the 13 T cell receptor beta chains below was sequenced from the same sample in a study of a mutant IDH1 vaccine in newly diagnosed glioma. These TCRs are of unknown antigen specificity. Time point here: week 47, end of study. Alongside topical imiquimod, each dose of vaccine comprised 300 ug of mutant IDH1 20-mer peptide. Some clones are missing from TCRdb's copy, which holds only in-frame ones; the method was immunoSEQ multiplex PCR. The repertoire holds tens of thousands of clones, roughly 89% seen once, with about 2.2% in the top ten. The sample in question was PBMCs, obtained from a glioma patient whose treatment included an IDH1 peptide vaccine. Receptors were obtained from a middle-aged man with glioma.

The V gene is TRBV6-5, the J gene TRBJ1-6; a possible D gene is TRBD1 (6 bases). The CDR3 has 16 residues. The germline gives CDR1 MNHEY, CDR2 SVGAGI. Trimming took off 0 bases at V and 10 bases at J, with 16 bases between the two ends. The CDR3 sequence: CASSYSLTGRNSPLHF. The CDR3 DNA reads TGTGCCAGCAGTTACTCGCTAACAGGGCGGAACTCACCCCTCCACTTT.

The count of this clone is one. The chain links TRBV7-6 to TRBJ1-3; D ambiguous. V was cut by 5 bases and J by 0 bases, with 8 bases left in between. This CDR3 spans 14 amino acids. Per the germline V gene, CDR1 is SGHVS and CDR2 is FNYEAQ. The chain's CDR3 is CASSPLGSGNTIYF. CDR3 DNA sequence: TGTGCCAGCAGCCCGCTGGGCTCTGGAAACACCATATATTTT.

The rearrangement uses TRBV21-1 and TRBJ1-1. TRBV21-1 is given as a pseudogene. The CDR3 has 14 amino acids. The CDR3 spells CASRGLPVDTEAFF. The CDR3 bases are TGTGCCAGCAGAGGACTCCCTGTGGACACTGAAGCTTTCTTT.

V usage is TRBV30 and J usage is TRBJ1-5; 8 bases line up with TRBD1. The CDR3 consists of 13 residues. J lost 6 bases, V lost 3 bases, and 4 bases had no gene match. The V gene's germline CDR1 is GTSNPN and CDR2 SVGIG (reference sequence). DNA for the CDR3: TGTGCCTGGAGGGACAGGGCGGCTCAGCCCCAGCATTTT. Its protein product is CAWRDRAAQPQHF. The full variable domain, completed using reference TRBV30 and TRBJ1-5, is SQTIHQWPATLVQPVGSPLSLECTVEGTSNPNLYWYRQAAGRGLQLLFYSVGIGQISSEVPQNLSASRPQDRQFILSSKKLLLSDSGFYLCAWRDRAAQPQHFGDGTRLSIL.

Written as DNA, the CDR3 is TGCGCCAGCAGCTCCGTAGCGGGAGGGGCCAATGAGCAGTTCTTC. It codes for CASSSVAGGANEQFF. The chain has TRBV5-1 and TRBJ2-1; the match to TRBD2 covers 11 bases. Losses at the gene ends were 3 bases for V and 6 bases for J; bases not matched to a gene: 5. Germline assignment: CDR1 SGHRS and CDR2 YFSETQ. The CDR3 runs to 15 residues.

This chain joins TRBV7-9 and TRBJ1-1; 11 nucleotides agree with TRBD1. The trim removed 5 bases at V and 4 bases at J, leaving 6 bases unmatched. This CDR3 contains 15 residues. Germline assignment: CDR1 SEHNR and CDR2 FQNEAQ (reference sequence). In DNA, the CDR3 is TGTGCCAGCAGCCGGGACAGGGGGATGTTCACTGAAGCTTTCTTT. Amino acids: CASSRDRGMFTEAFF.

J is TRBJ2-2 and V is TRBV18; a possible D gene is TRBD1 (7 bases). The CDR3 loop spans 16 amino acids. V gave up 6 bases and J gave up 7 bases, with 21 bases separating them. Germline V gene sequence: CDR1 KGHSH, CDR2 LQKENI. The DNA of the CDR3 is TGTGCCAGCTCTTCAGGAGGGGGCGAACGAGGCGGGGAGCTGTTTTTT. This codes for CASSSGGGERGGELFF.

The gene calls are TRBV25-1 and TRBJ1-5; D is unclear. The CDR3 is 14 amino acids. CDR1 is MGHDK and CDR2 is SYGVNS in the germline V gene. Trimming shortened V by 3 bases and J by 4 bases, and 10 bases separated the two germline ends. The CDR3 is CASSDYVGNQPQHF. The CDR3 bases are TGTGCCAGCAGTGACTACGTGGGGAATCAGCCCCAGCATTTT.

This sequence joins TRBV2 and TRBJ1-4; 8 bases match TRBD1. V dropped 6 bases and J dropped 7; count of bases not matched to a gene: 7. Germline V gives CDR1 SNHLY, CDR2 FYNNEI. This CDR3 region has 14 residues. The CDR3 spells CASRTGEVGEKLFF. Here the CDR3 DNA reads TGTGCCAGCAGGACAGGGGAAGTGGGTGAAAAACTGTTTTTT.

This chain links TRBV7-8 with TRBJ1-1, with no clear D. The CDR3 is made up of 12 amino acids. Looked up from germline, CDR1 is SGHVS and CDR2 is FQNEAQ. V was clipped by 2 bases and J by 6 bases, with 7 bases between them. CDR3 DNA sequence: TGTGCCAGCAGCTTAAGGGTTGCTGAAGCTTTCTTT. Translating it yields CASSLRVAEAFF.

The chain joins TRBV6-1 to TRBJ2-2, with D perhaps given as TRBD1 or TRBD2 (5 bases each). This CDR3 has 14 amino acids. The germline V and J ends were trimmed by 7 bases and 6 bases, with 15 bases remaining between them. The germline gives CDR1 MNHNS, CDR2 SASEGT. CDR3 nucleotides: TGTGCCAGCACCCCGGGACGGCTGGCCGGGGAGCTGTTTTTT. This translates into CASTPGRLAGELFF.

V usage is TRBV5-1 and J usage is TRBJ1-2, with D maybe TRBD1 (5 bases). Germline CDR1 reads SGHRS; CDR2 reads YFSETQ. V was cut by 5 bases and J by 4 bases, with 15 bases left in between. This CDR3 has 14 amino acids. The chain's CDR3 is CASRAVDRSYGYTF. In DNA, the CDR3 is TGCGCCAGCAGGGCGGTCGACAGATCCTATGGCTACACCTTC.

The chain combines TRBV7-2 with TRBJ2-3; possibly TRBD1 for D (6 bases). Between the trimmed V and J ends, which lost 5 bases and 2 bases, there was a span of 23 bases. Per germline, CDR1 SGHTA and CDR2 FQGNSA. This CDR3 region has 18 residues. The CDR3 region has the DNA TGTGCCAGCAGCCTCTCGTCGAGGGGGTACACACACACAGATACGCAGTATTTT. It is translated as CASSLSSRGYTHTDTQYF.